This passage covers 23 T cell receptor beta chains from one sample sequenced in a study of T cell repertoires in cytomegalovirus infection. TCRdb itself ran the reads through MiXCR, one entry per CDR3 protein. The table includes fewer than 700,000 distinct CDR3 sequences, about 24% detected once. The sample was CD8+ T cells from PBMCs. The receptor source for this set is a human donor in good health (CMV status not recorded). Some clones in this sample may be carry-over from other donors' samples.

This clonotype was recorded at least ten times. CDR3 protein: CASSLPTEGTVTEETQYF. CDR3 coding DNA: TGTGCCAGCAGTTTACCTACCGAAGGGACAGTAACTGAAGAGACCCAGTACTTC. V gene TRBV6-2 or TRBV6-3 combines with J gene TRBJ2-5; 7 nucleotides align to TRBD1. Germline CDR1 is MNHEY and CDR2 is SVGEGT. CDR3 length: 18 residues. The V and J ends lost 4 bases and 3 bases, in that order; junction bases with no gene match: 17.

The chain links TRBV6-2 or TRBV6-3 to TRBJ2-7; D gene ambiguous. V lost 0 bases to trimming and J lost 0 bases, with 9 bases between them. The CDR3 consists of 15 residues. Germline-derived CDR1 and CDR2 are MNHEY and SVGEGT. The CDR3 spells CASSYSYSSSYEQYV. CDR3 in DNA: TGTGCCAGCAGTTACTCGTACAGCAGCTCCTACGAGCAGTACGTC.

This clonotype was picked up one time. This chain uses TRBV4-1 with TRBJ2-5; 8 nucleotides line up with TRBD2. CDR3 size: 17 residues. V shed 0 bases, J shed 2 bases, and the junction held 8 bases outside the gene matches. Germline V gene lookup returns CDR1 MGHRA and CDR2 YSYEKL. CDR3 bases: TGCGCCAGCAGCCAAGATGTCGACGGGGGGGGACAAGAGACCCAGTACTTC. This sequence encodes CASSQDVDGGGQETQYF.

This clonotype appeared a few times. The CDR3 here is CASSQGSGHFNEEQFF. The CDR3 DNA reads as TGTGCCAGCAGTCAAGGATCGGGACATTTCAATGAAGAGCAGTTCTTC. This sequence joins TRBV6-2 or TRBV6-3 and TRBJ2-1; D might be TRBD1 (6 bases). CDR1 and CDR2 from the germline V gene are MNHEY and SVGEGT. This CDR3 spans 16 amino acids. V was pared by 5 bases and J by 10 bases, with 24 bases between.

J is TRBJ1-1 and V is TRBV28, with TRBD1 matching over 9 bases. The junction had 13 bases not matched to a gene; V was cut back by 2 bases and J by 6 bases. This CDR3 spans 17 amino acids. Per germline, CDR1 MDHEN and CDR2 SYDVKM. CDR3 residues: CASSLPGTGRRGAEAFF. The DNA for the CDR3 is TGTGCCAGCAGTTTACCCGGGACAGGGCGCAGGGGGGCTGAAGCTTTCTTT.

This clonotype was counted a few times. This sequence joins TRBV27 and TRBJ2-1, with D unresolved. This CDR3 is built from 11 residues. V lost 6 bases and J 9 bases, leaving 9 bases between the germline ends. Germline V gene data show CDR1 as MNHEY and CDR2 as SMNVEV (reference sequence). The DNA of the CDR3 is TGTGCCAGCAGATCTAGGATTGAGCAGTTCTTC. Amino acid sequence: CASRSRIEQFF.

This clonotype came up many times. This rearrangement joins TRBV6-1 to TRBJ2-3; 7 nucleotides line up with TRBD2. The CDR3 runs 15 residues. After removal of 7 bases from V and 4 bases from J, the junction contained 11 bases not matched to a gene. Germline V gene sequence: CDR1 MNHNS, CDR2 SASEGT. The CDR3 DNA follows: TGTGCCAGCACTTTGGGGACTACTAGGGCAGATACGCAGTATTTT. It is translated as CASTLGTTRADTQYF.

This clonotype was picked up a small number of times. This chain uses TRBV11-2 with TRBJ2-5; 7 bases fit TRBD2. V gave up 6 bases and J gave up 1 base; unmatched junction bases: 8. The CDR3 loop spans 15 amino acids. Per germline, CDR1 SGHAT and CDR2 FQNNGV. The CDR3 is CASRRSSGGQETQYF. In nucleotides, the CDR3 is TGTGCCAGCAGGAGGTCTAGCGGAGGCCAAGAGACCCAGTACTTC.

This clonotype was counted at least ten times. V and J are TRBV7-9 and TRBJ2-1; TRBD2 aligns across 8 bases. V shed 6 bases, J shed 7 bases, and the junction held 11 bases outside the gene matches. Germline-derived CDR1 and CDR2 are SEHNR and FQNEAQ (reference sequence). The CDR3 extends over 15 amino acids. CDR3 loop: CASSPTGGRSNEQFF. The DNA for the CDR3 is TGTGCCAGCAGTCCCACGGGGGGGCGAAGTAATGAGCAGTTCTTC. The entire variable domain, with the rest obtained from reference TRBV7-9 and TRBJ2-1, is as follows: DTGVSQNPRHKITKRGQNVTFRCDPISEHNRLYWYRQTLGQGPEFLTYFQNEAQLEKSRLLSDRFSAERPKGSFSTLEIQRTEQGDSAMYLCASSPTGGRSNEQFFGPGTRLTVL.

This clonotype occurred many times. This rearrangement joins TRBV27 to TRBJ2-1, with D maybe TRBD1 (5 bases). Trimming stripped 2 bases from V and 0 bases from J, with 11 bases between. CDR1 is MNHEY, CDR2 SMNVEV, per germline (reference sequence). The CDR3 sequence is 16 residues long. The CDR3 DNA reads TGTGCCAGCAGTTTAAAGGGGTTGAGCTCCTACAATGAGCAGTTCTTC. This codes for CASSLKGLSSYNEQFF.

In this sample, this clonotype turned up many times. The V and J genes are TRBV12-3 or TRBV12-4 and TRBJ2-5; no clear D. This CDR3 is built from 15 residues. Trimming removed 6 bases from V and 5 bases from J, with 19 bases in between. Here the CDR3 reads CASSSLLDIGETQYF. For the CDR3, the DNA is TGTGCCAGCAGCTCCTTATTAGATATCGGGGAGACCCAGTACTTC.

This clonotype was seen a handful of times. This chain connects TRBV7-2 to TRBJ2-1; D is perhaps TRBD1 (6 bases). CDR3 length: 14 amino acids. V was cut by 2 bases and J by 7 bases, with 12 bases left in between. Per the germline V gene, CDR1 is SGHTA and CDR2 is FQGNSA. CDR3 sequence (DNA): TGTGCCAGCAGCTTATACTTACAGGGAAATGAGCAGTTCTTC. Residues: CASSLYLQGNEQFF.

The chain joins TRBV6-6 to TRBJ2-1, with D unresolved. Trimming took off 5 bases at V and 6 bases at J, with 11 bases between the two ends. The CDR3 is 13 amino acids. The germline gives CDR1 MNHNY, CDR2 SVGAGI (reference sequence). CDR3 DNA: TGTGCCAGCAGTCCCCTCCCCTCCAATGAGCAGTTCTTC. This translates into CASSPLPSNEQFF.

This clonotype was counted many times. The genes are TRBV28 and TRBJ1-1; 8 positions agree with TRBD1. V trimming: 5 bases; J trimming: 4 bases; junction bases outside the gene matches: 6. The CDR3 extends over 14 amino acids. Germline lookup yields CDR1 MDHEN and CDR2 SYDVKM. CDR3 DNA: TGTGCCAGCAGTCAACTACAGGGGGGCACTGAAGCTTTCTTT. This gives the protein CASSQLQGGTEAFF. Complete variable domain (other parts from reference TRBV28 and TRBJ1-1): DVKVTQSSRYLVKRTGEKVFLECVQDMDHENMFWYRQDPGLGLRLIYFSYDVKMKEKGDIPEGYSVSREKKERFSLILESASTNQTSMYLCASSQLQGGTEAFFGQGTRLTVV.

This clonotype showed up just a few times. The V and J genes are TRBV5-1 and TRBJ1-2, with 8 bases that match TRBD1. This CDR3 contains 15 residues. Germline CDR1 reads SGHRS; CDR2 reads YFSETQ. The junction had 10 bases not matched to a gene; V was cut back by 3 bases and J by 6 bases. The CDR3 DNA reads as TGCGCCAGCAGCTGGACAGGGTACGATCCCAATGGCTACACCTTC. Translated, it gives CASSWTGYDPNGYTF.

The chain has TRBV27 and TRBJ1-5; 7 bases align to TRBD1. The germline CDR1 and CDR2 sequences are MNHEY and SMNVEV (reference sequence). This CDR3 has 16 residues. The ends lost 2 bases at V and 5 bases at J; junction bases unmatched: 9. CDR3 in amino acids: CASSLERTGKDQPQHF. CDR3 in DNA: TGTGCCAGCAGTTTAGAGCGGACAGGTAAAGATCAGCCCCAGCATTTT.

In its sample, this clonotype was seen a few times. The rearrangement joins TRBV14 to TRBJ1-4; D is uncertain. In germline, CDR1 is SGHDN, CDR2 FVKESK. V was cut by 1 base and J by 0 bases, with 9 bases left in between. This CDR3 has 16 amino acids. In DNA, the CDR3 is TGTGCCAGCAGCCAAGGGGTATACGCAACTAATGAAAAACTGTTTTTT. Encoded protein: CASSQGVYATNEKLFF. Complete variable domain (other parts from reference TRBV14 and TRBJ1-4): EAGVTQFPSHSVIEKGQTVTLRCDPISGHDNLYWYRRVMGKEIKFLLHFVKESKQDESGMPNNRFLAERTGGTYSTLKVQPAELEDSGVYFCASSQGVYATNEKLFFGSGTQLSVL.

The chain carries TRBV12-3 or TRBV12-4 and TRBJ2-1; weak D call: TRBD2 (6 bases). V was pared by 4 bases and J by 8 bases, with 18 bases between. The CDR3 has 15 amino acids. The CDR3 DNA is TGTGCCAGCAGTTCTAGCGTTACAGGTACGGATGAGCAGTTCTTC. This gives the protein CASSSSVTGTDEQFF.

The CDR3 region is CASSYDLFRTDTQYF. CDR3 nucleotide sequence: TGTGCCAGCAGCTACGACCTCTTCCGCACAGATACGCAGTATTTT. V is TRBV6-6 and J is TRBJ2-3, with unresolved D. Between the trimmed V and J ends, which lost 6 bases and 1 base, there was a span of 14 bases. Germline V gives CDR1 MNHNY, CDR2 SVGAGI (reference sequence). This CDR3 comprises 15 residues.

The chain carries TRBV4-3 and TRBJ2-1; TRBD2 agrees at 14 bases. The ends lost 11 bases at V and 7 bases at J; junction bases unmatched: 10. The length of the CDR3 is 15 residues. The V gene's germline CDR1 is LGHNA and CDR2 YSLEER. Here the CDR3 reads CAGATGTSGGNEQFF. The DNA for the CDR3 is TGCGCCGGCGCCACCGGGACTAGCGGGGGTAATGAGCAGTTCTTC.

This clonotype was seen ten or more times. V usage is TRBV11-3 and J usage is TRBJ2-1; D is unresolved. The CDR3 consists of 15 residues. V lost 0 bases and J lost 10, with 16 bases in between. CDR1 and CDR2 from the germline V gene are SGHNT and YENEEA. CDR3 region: CASSLDITDPREQFF. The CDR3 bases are TGTGCCAGCAGCTTAGATATCACGGATCCCCGGGAGCAGTTCTTC.

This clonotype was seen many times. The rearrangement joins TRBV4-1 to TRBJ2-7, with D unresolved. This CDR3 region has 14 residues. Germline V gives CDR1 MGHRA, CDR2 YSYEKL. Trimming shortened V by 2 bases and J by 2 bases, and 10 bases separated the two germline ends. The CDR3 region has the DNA TGCGCCAGCAGCCAATGGGCAGGCCCCTACGAGCAGTACTTC. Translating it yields CASSQWAGPYEQYF.

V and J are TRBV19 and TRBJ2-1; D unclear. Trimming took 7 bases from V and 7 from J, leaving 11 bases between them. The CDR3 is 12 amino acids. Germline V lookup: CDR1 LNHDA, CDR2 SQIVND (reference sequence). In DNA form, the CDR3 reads TGTGCCAGTACCATGGGTCTAAATGAGCAGTTCTTC. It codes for CASTMGLNEQFF.